One sample yielded the 19 T cell receptor beta chains listed below, sequenced in a study of blood T cell repertoires in COVID-19. Clones were read by immunoSEQ multiplex PCR, and TCRdb kept only the in-frame ones, dropping some. The table lists 200,000 to 300,000 clones, roughly four fifths of them singletons. Sequenced sample: peripheral blood. The receptors derive from a woman of 80 years or more with acute or convalescent COVID-19.

CDR3 amino acids: CASSNRQSNVLTF. The CDR3 nucleotides read TGTGCCAGCAGCAATAGACAGAGCAACGTCCTGACTTTC. The chain carries TRBV11-1 and TRBJ2-6; a weak D match, TRBD1 (5 bases). Germline CDR1 and CDR2: SGHAT and FQDESV (reference sequence). The CDR3 length is 13 residues. Trimming took off 5 bases at V and 9 bases at J, with 11 bases between the two ends.

The V call is TRBV5-6, the J call TRBJ2-7; D not resolved. The V end lost 7 bases, the J end lost 0 bases, and 11 bases lay between the germline ends. The CDR3 runs to 13 residues. Per the germline V gene, CDR1 is SGHDT and CDR2 is YYEEEE. The CDR3 protein is CASREVASYEQYF. CDR3 DNA sequence: TGTGCCAGCCGTGAGGTAGCCTCCTACGAGCAGTACTTC.

This chain connects TRBV6-5 to TRBJ2-3; 8 positions match TRBD2. This CDR3 region has 14 residues. V shed 6 bases, J shed 4 bases, and the junction held 6 bases outside the gene matches. Germline values: CDR1 MNHEY, CDR2 SVGAGI. CDR3 sequence reads: CASSSAGAADTQYF. The CDR3 nucleotides are TGTGCCAGCAGCTCAGCGGGAGCTGCAGATACGCAGTATTTT.

This CDR3 is CASSNRSPGVGTGELFF. For the CDR3, the DNA is TGTGCCAGCAGCAACCGTTCACCAGGCGTTGGCACCGGGGAGCTGTTTTTT. The chain carries TRBV7-2 and TRBJ2-2; D ambiguous. The germline CDR1 and CDR2 sequences are SGHTA and FQGNSA. CDR3 length: 17 amino acids. V shed 5 bases and J shed 4 bases, with 20 bases lying between them.

V is TRBV27 and J is TRBJ1-2; 10 nucleotides line up with TRBD1. The V gene end was trimmed by 6 bases and the J gene end by 7 bases; junction bases not matched to a gene: 8. This CDR3 is 14 amino acids long. Germline V gene data show CDR1 as MNHEY and CDR2 as SMNVEV (reference sequence). CDR3 coding DNA: TGTGCCAGCAGCCTAGGACAGGGGGGCTCTGGCTACACCTTC. It encodes CASSLGQGGSGYTF.

The chain recombines TRBV3-1 (or the pseudogene TRBV3-2) with TRBJ1-1; 7 positions match TRBD1. This CDR3 has 14 amino acids. The germline V gene has CDR1 LGHDT and CDR2 YNNKEL (reference sequence). Germline trimming cut 4 bases from V and 1 base from J; bases unmatched to any gene: 3. CDR3 in amino acids: CASSPQGTNTEAFF. The DNA of the CDR3 is TGTGCCAGCAGCCCACAGGGGACGAACACTGAAGCTTTCTTT.

This chain joins TRBV7-2 and TRBJ2-5, with TRBD2 matching over 14 bases. Germline V lookup: CDR1 SGHTA, CDR2 FQGNSA. There are 17 residues in the CDR3. The ends lost 1 base at V and 4 bases at J; junction bases unmatched: 5. The CDR3 is CASSLGTSGRKGETQYF. The CDR3 coding sequence is TGTGCCAGCAGCTTAGGGACTAGCGGGAGGAAAGGAGAGACCCAGTACTTC. The whole variable domain, filled in from reference TRBV7-2 and TRBJ2-5, reads GAGVSQSPSNKVTEKGKDVELRCDPISGHTALYWYRQSLGQGLEFLIYFQGNSAPDKSGLPSDRFSAERTGGSVSTLTIQRTQQEDSAVYLCASSLGTSGRKGETQYFGPGTRLLVL.

The J gene is TRBJ2-5, the V gene TRBV2; D not certain. The CDR3 runs 14 residues. Germline values: CDR1 SNHLY, CDR2 FYNNEI. Trimming pared 3 bases from V and 3 bases from J, leaving 11 bases between. CDR3 region: CASSEAQTKETQYF. CDR3 nucleotide sequence: TGTGCCAGCAGTGAGGCTCAAACAAAAGAGACCCAGTACTTC.

The chain carries TRBV28 and TRBJ2-7, with 7 nucleotides matching TRBD1. The V gene's germline CDR1 is MDHEN and CDR2 SYDVKM. V dropped 8 bases and J dropped 1; count of bases not matched to a gene: 5. The CDR3 covers 13 residues. CDR3 amino acids: CASGSGGSYEQYF. The DNA for the CDR3 is TGTGCCAGCGGGTCAGGGGGTTCCTACGAGCAGTACTTC. Supplemented by reference TRBV28 and TRBJ2-7, the full variable domain reads DVKVTQSSRYLVKRTGEKVFLECVQDMDHENMFWYRQDPGLGLRLIYFSYDVKMKEKGDIPEGYSVSREKKERFSLILESASTNQTSMYLCASGSGGSYEQYFGPGTRLTVT.

This rearrangement joins TRBV14 to TRBJ2-7; 7 bases map to TRBD2. The germline V gene encodes CDR1 SGHDN and CDR2 FVKESK. CDR3 length: 15 amino acids. Trimming removed 4 bases from V and 2 bases from J; junction bases left unmatched: 8. The DNA of the CDR3 is TGTGCCAGCAGCCCACACCGACGGGGGGCCTACGAGCAGTACTTC. Residues: CASSPHRRGAYEQYF. Combining the CDR3 with reference TRBV14 and TRBJ2-7 gives the whole variable domain EAGVTQFPSHSVIEKGQTVTLRCDPISGHDNLYWYRRVMGKEIKFLLHFVKESKQDESGMPNNRFLAERTGGTYSTLKVQPAELEDSGVYFCASSPHRRGAYEQYFGPGTRLTVT.

This chain joins TRBV2 and TRBJ2-3, with D possibly matching TRBD2 (6 bases). From germline, CDR1 is SNHLY and CDR2 FYNNEI. Trimming cost V 4 bases and J 2 bases, with 13 bases left between them. The CDR3 sequence is 15 residues long. The CDR3 reads CASSGLGGATDTQYF. CDR3 sequence (DNA): TGTGCCAGCAGTGGCCTGGGCGGGGCCACAGATACGCAGTATTTT.

The J gene is TRBJ2-1, the V gene TRBV2, with D unresolved. V was shortened by 5 bases and J by 3 bases, with 11 bases between the two germline ends. The germline gives CDR1 SNHLY, CDR2 FYNNEI. CDR3 length equals 14 residues. CDR3 protein: CASSPDTYYNEQFF. The CDR3 region has the DNA TGTGCCAGCAGTCCAGACACCTACTACAATGAGCAGTTCTTC. Supplemented by reference TRBV2 and TRBJ2-1, the full variable domain reads EPEVTQTPSHQVTQMGQEVILRCVPISNHLYFYWYRQILGQKVEFLVSFYNNEISEKSEIFDDQFSVERPDGSNFTLKIRSTKLEDSAMYFCASSPDTYYNEQFFGPGTRLTVL.

V and J are TRBV28 and TRBJ2-5; D unclear. V was cut by 6 bases and J by 5 bases, with 13 bases left in between. Germline assignment: CDR1 MDHEN and CDR2 SYDVKM. This CDR3 is built from 13 residues. CDR3 amino acids: CASRQGMEETQYF. The CDR3 region has the DNA TGTGCCAGCAGACAAGGAATGGAGGAGACCCAGTACTTC.

This chain joins TRBV5-8 and TRBJ1-5; TRBD1 matches 8 bases. The CDR3 spans 15 residues. Germline CDR1 is SGHTS and CDR2 is YDEGEE. V was pared by 4 bases and J by 3 bases, with 6 bases of the junction left unmatched. CDR3 loop: CASSREDRANQPQHF. CDR3 sequence (DNA): TGTGCCAGCAGCCGGGAGGACAGGGCCAATCAGCCCCAGCATTTT.

A remark on this clone: At one of its ends the junction is not consistent with the germline gene, which may arise from a read error. The V gene is TRBV4-1, the J gene TRBJ1-5; 9 bases match TRBD1. The CDR3 is made up of 16 amino acids. Per the germline V gene, CDR1 is MGHRA and CDR2 is YSYEKL. This CDR3 is CASSPMGQGSDQPQHF. In DNA, the CDR3 is TGCGCCAGCAGCCCAATGGGACAGGGTAGCGATCAGCCCCAGCATTTT.

This clone was observed a few times. V is TRBV7-3 and J is TRBJ1-1; 10 bases are shared with TRBD1. This CDR3 is 15 amino acids long. Germline-derived CDR1 and CDR2 are SGHTA and FQGTGA. Germline trimming cut 1 base from V and 5 bases from J; bases unmatched to any gene: 4. The CDR3 DNA follows: TGTGCCAGCAGCTTAATAGGGACAGGGGTTACTGAAGCTTTCTTT. This encodes CASSLIGTGVTEAFF.

As for this clone: At one end the junction does not follow the germline gene, possibly because of a read error. The chain employs TRBV6-2 or TRBV6-3 and TRBJ2-2, with 11 bases identical to TRBD2. Germline loops: CDR1 MNHEY, CDR2 SVGEGT. CDR3 length: 14 residues. CDR3 nucleotides: TGTGCCAGCAGTTACCGGCCTAGCGGGAGGCCCGGTCATTTT. Amino acid sequence: CASSYRPSGRPGHF.

The chain is built from TRBV3-1 (or the pseudogene TRBV3-2) and TRBJ1-2, with a possible D match to TRBD1 (6 bases). This CDR3 is built from 12 residues. CDR1 is LGHDT, CDR2 YNNKEL, per germline (reference sequence). V was clipped by 4 bases and J by 8 bases, with 11 bases between them. The CDR3 coding sequence is TGTGCCAGCAGCCCAGGGGCATGGGGCTACACCTTC. Its protein product is CASSPGAWGYTF.

This chain uses TRBV5-1 with TRBJ2-1; 10 nucleotides line up with TRBD2. V lost 0 bases and J lost 4; bases outside the gene matches: 4. This CDR3 is 16 amino acids long. The germline V gene has CDR1 SGHRS and CDR2 YFSETQ. CDR3 protein: CASSLGLAGFYNEQFF. In nucleotides, the CDR3 is TGCGCCAGCAGCTTGGGACTAGCGGGCTTTTACAATGAGCAGTTCTTC.